The entry that follows covers one TCR beta chain sequence. Its antigen is as yet unknown. The sample comes from a study of shared clonotypes between healthy human individuals. Background on the study: The study used three CD4 naive, three CD4 memory, two CD8 naive and one CD8 memory plate per donor. General study points: Clonotypes not shared had lower generation probabilities than those common to all four donors. Some naive CD4 clonotypes, around 5%, turned up in common across several donors. Donors were few, which limited the genetic and exposure-history diversity represented.

The repertoire was sequenced with immunoSEQ multiplex PCR; TCRdb's copy has only in-frame clones and lacks some. In the table there are hundreds of thousands of clones, about 95% of which are singletons. CD45RO-negative cells were positively selected for CCR7, leaving out terminally differentiated effector memory CD45RA+ cells. CDR3 length equals 11 residues. V gave up 1 base and J gave up 9 bases, with 4 bases separating them. In germline, CDR1 is LGHNT, CDR2 FRNRAP. The genes are TRBV12-5 and TRBJ2-1; no reliable D call. The source of this sequence is a young woman in good health. The sample was naive CD8+ T cells sorted from blood. CDR3 sequence (DNA): TGTGCTAGTGGTTTGGCAAGTGAGCAGTTCTTC. Translating gives CASGLASEQFF. Supplemented by reference TRBV12-5 and TRBJ2-1, the full variable domain reads DARVTQTPRHKVTEMGQEVTMRCQPILGHNTVFWYRQTMMQGLELLAYFRNRAPLDDSGMPKDRFSAEMPDATLATLKIQPSEPRDSAVYFCASGLASEQFFGPGTRLTVL.